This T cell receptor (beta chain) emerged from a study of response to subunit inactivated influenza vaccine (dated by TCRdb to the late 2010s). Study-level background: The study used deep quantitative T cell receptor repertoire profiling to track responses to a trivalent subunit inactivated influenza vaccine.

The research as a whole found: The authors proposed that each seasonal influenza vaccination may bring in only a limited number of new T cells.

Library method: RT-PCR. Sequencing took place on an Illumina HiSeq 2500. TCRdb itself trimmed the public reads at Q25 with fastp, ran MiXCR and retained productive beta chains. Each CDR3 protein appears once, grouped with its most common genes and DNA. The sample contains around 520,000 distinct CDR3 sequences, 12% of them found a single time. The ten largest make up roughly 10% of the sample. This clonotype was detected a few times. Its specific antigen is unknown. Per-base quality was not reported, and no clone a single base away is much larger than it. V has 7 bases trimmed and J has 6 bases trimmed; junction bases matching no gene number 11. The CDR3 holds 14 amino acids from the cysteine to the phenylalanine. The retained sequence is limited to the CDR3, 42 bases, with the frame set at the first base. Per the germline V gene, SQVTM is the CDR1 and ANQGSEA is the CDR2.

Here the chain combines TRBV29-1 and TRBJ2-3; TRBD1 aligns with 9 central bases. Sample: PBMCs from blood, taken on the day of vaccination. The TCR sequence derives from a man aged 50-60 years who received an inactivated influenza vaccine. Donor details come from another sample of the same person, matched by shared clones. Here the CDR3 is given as CSADRGAIGDTQYF. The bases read TGCAGCGCCGACAGGGGGGCTATAGGGGATACGCAGTATTTT.